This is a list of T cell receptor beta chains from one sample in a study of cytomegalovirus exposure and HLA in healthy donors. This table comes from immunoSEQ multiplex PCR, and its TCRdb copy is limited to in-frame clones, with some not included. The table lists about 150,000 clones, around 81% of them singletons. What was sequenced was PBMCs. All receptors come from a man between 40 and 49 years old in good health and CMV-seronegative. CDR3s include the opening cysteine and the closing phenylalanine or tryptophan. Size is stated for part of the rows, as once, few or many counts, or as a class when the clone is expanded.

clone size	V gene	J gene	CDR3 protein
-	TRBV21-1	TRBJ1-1	CASSGGGWETEAFF
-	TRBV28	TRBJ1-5	CASSLFFGQGKDQPQHF
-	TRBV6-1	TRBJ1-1	CASRDQGARAFF
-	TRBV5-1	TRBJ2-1	CASSPGDNEQFF
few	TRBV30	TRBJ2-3	CAWSVGLAGDTQYF
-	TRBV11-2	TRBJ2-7	CASSLRGHEQYF
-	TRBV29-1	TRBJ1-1	CSVAQGANTEAFF
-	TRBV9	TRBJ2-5	CASSVSGAPLRTQYF
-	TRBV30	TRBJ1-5	CAWGLGQGLNQPQHF
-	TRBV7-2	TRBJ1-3	CASSYYGGSGSGNTIYF
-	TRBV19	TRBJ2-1	CASTWTSGTNEQFF
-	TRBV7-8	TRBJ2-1	CASSLVVGREGLFYNEQFF
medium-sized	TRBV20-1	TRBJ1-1	CGSYRNTEAFF
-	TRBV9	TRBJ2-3	CASSVAGLAGGPGDTQYF
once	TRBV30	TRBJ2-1	CAWSRSGTANNEQFF
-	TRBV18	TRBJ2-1	CASSPSDNEQFF
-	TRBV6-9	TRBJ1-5	CASSPWRGGRGNQPQHF
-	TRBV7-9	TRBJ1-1	CASSFSGNTEAFF
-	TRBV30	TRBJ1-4	CAWSSQNSNEKLFF
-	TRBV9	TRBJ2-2	CASSPPASGRYGELFF
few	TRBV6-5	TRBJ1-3	CASSYSGGGNTIYF
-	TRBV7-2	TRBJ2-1	CASSLTSGSSYEQFF
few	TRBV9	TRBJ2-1	CASSVGASGRPNEQFF
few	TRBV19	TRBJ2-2	CASSIFGGARPGELFF
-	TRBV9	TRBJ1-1	CASSELQGAPEAFF
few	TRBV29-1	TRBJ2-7	CSVDSGRPYEQYF
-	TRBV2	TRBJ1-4	CASRAGLAATNEKLFF
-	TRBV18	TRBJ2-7	CASSPIGQRPSYEQYF
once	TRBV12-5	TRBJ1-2	CASGTQGGFYGYTF
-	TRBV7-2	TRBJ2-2	CASSLEKGKNTGELFF
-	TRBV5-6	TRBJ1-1	CASGRTGAEAFF
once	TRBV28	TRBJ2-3	CASSSGLAGVGTDTQYF
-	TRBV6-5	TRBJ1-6	CASMASYNSPLHF